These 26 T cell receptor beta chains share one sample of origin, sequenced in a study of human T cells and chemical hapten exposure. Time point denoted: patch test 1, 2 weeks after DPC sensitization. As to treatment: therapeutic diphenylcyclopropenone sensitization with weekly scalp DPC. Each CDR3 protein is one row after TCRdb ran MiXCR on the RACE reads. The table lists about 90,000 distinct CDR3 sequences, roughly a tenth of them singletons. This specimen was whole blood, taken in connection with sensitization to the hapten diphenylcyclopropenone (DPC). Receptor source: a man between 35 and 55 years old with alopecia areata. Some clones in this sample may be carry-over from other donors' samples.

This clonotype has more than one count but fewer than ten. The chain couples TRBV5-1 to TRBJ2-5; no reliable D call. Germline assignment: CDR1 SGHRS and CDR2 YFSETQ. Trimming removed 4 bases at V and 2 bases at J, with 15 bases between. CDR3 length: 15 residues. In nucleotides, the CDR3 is TGCGCCAGCAGCCCGGAGACATTCGGGCAAGAGACCCAGTACTTC. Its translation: CASSPETFGQETQYF. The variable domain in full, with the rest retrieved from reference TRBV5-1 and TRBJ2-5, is KAGVTQTPRYLIKTRGQQVTLSCSPISGHRSVSWYQQTPGQGLQFLFEYFSETQRNKGNFPGRFSGRQFSNSRSEMNVSTLELGDSALYLCASSPETFGQETQYFGPGTRLLVL.

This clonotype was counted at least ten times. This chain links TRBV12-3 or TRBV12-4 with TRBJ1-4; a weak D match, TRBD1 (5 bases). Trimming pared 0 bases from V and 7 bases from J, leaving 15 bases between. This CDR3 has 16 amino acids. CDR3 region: CASSLALGDVSEKLFF. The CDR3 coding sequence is TGTGCCAGCAGTTTAGCGCTGGGGGACGTGAGTGAAAAACTGTTTTTT.

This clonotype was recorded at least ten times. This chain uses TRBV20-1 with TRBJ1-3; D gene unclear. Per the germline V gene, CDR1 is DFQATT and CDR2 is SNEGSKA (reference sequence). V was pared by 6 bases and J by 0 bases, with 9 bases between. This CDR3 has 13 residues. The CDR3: CSATQSSGNTIYF. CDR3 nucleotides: TGCAGTGCGACGCAGAGCTCTGGAAACACCATATATTTT.

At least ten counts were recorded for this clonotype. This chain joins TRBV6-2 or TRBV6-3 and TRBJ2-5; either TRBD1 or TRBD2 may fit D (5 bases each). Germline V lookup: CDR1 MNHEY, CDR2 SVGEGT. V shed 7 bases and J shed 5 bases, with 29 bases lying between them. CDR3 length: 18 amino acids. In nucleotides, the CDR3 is TGTGCCAGCAAGTTGACAGTTGGTGGACTGAGAGGGCCCGAGACCCAGTACTTC. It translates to CASKLTVGGLRGPETQYF.

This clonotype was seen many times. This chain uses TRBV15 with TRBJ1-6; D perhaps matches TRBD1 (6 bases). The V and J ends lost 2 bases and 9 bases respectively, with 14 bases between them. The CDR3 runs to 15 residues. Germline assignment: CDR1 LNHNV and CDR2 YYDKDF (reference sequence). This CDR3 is CATSRRRDNGSPLHF. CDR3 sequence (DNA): TGTGCCACCAGCAGACGCCGGGACAATGGTTCACCCCTCCACTTT.

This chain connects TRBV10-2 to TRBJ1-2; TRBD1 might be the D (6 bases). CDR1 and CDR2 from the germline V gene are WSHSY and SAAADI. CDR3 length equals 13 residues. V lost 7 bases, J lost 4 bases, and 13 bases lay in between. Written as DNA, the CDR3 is TGCGCCAGCACGGACAGCCCGAGCTATGGCTACACCTTC. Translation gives CASTDSPSYGYTF.

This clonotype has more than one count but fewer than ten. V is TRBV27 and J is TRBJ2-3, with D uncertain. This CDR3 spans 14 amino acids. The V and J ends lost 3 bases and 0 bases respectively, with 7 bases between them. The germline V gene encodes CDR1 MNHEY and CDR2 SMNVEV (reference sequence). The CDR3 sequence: CASSFSMSTDTQYF. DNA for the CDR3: TGTGCCAGCAGTTTTTCGATGAGCACAGATACGCAGTATTTT.

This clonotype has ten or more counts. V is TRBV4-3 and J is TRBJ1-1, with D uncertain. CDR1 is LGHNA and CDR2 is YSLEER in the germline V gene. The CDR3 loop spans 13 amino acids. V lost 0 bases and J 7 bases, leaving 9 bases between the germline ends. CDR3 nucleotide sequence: TGCGCCAGCAGCCAAGATTACAGCCGTGAAGCTTTCTTT. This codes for CASSQDYSREAFF.

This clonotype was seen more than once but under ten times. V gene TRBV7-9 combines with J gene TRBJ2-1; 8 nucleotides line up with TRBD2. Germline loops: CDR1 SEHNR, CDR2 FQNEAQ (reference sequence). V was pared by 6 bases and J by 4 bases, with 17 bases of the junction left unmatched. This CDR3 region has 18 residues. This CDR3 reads CASSIQTRLANQYNEQFF. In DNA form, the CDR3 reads TGTGCCAGCAGTATACAAACTCGACTAGCGAATCAATACAATGAGCAGTTCTTC.

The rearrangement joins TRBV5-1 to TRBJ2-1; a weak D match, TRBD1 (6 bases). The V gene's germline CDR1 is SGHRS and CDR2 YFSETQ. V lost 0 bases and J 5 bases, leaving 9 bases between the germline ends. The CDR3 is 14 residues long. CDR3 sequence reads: CASSLGRGDNEQFF. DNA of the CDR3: TGCGCCAGCAGCTTGGGCAGGGGAGACAATGAGCAGTTCTTC.

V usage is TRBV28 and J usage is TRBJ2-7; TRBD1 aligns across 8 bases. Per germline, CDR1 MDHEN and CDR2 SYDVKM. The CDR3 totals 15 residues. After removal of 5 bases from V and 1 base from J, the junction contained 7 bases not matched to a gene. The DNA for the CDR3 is TGTGCCAGCAGTATGGGACAGGCGGGATCCTACGAGCAGTACGTC. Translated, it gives CASSMGQAGSYEQYV.

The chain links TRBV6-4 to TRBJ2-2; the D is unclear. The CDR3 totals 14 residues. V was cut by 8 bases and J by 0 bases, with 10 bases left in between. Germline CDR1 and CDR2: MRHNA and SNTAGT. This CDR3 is CASRKGANTGELFF. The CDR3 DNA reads TGTGCCAGCCGGAAGGGCGCGAACACCGGGGAGCTGTTTTTT.

In DNA form, the CDR3 reads TGTGCCAGCGAGGGGGGGAGGACTGAAGCTTTCTTT. Translating it yields CASEGGRTEAFF. The chain recombines TRBV2 with TRBJ1-1, with D perhaps matching TRBD1 (6 bases). This CDR3 spans 12 amino acids. Germline V lookup: CDR1 SNHLY, CDR2 FYNNEI. Trimming cost V 8 bases and J 5 bases, with 12 bases left between them.

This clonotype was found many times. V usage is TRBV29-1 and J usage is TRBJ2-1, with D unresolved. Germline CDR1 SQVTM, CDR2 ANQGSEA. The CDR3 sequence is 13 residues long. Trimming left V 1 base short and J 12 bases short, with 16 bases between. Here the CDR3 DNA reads TGCAGCGTTGAAGGCTTGCCAATGATTTGGCAGTTCTTC. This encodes CSVEGLPMIWQFF.

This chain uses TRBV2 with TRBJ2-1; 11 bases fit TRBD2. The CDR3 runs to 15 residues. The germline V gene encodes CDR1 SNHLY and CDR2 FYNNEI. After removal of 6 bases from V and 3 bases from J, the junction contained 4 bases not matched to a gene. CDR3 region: CASRPTSGSYNEQFF. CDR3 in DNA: TGTGCCAGCAGACCCACTAGCGGGAGCTACAATGAGCAGTTCTTC.

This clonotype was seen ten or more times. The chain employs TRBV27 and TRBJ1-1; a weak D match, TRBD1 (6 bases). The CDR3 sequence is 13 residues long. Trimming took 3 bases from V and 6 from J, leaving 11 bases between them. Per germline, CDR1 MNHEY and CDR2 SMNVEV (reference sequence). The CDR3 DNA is TGTGCCAGCAGTTTTCGGGACATCTCTGAAGCTTTCTTT. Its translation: CASSFRDISEAFF.

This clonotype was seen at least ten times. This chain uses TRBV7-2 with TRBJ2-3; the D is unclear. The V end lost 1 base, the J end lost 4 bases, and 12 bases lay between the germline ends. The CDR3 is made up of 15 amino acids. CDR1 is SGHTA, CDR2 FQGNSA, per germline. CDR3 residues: CASSLGRFRPDTQYF. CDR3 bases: TGTGCCAGCAGCTTAGGCAGGTTTAGGCCAGATACGCAGTATTTT.

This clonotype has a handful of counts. Here the CDR3 reads CASSYDILQPQHF. CDR3 nucleotides: TGTGCCAGCAGTTACGACATCTTACAGCCCCAGCATTTT. The chain employs TRBV6-6 and TRBJ1-5; the D is unclear. CDR1 MNHNY and CDR2 SVGAGI come from the germline V gene (reference sequence). V was clipped by 2 bases and J by 7 bases, with 9 bases between them. The CDR3 sequence is 13 residues long.

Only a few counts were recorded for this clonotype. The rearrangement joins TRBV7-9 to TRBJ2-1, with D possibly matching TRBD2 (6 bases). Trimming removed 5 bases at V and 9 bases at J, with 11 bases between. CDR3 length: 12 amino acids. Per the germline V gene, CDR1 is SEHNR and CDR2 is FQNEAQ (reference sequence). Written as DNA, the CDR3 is TGTGCCAGCAGCCAACTAGCCATTGAGCAGTTCTTC. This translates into CASSQLAIEQFF.

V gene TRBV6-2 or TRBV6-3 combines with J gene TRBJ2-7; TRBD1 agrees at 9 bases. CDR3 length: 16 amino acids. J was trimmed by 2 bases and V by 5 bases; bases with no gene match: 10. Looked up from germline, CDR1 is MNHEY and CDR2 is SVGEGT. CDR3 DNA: TGTGCCAGCAGTCCAGAAGGACAGGGGAGGACCTACGAGCAGTACGTC. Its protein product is CASSPEGQGRTYEQYV.

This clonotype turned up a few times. The CDR3 region has the DNA TGTGCCAGCAGTGATAGGTTCGGGCAGCCCTCCTACAATGAGCAGTTCTTC. As protein: CASSDRFGQPSYNEQFF. This rearrangement joins TRBV6-4 to TRBJ2-1; D uncertain. Germline CDR1 is MRHNA and CDR2 is SNTAGT. This CDR3 has 17 residues. V was cut by 3 bases and J by 0 bases, with 15 bases left in between.

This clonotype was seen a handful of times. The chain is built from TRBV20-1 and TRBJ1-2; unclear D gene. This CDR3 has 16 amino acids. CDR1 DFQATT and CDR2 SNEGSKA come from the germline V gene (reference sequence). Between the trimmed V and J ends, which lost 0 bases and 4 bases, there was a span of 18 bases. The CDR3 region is CSARDPRQGHLYGYTF. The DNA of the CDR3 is TGCAGTGCTAGAGATCCTCGGCAAGGTCATCTCTATGGCTACACCTTC.

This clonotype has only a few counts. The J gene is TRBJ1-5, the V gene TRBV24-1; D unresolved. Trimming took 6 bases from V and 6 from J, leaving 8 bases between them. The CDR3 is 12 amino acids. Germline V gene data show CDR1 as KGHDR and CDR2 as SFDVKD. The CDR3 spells CATSFGSQPQHF. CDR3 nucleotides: TGTGCCACCAGTTTCGGGAGTCAGCCCCAGCATTTT.

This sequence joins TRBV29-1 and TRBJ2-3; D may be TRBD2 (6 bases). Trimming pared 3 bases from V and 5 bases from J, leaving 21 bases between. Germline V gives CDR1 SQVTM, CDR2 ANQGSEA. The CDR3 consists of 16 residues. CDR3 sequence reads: CSVDNQRLTGGDTQYF. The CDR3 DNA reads TGCAGCGTTGATAACCAGCGTCTGACCGGGGGAGATACGCAGTATTTT.

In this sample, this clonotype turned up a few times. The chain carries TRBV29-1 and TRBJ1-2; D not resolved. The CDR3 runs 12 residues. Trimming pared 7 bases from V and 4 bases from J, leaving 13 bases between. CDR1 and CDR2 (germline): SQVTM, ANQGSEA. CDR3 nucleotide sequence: TGCAGCGCTGTGAAGGGAGTCTATGGCTACACCTTC. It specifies CSAVKGVYGYTF.

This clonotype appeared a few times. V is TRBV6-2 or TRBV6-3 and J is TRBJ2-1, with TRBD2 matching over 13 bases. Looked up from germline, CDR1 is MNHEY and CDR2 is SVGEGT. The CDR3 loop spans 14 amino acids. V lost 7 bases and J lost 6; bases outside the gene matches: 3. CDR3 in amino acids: CASTRTSGSNEQFF. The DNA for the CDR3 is TGTGCCAGCACCCGGACTAGCGGGAGCAATGAGCAGTTCTTC.